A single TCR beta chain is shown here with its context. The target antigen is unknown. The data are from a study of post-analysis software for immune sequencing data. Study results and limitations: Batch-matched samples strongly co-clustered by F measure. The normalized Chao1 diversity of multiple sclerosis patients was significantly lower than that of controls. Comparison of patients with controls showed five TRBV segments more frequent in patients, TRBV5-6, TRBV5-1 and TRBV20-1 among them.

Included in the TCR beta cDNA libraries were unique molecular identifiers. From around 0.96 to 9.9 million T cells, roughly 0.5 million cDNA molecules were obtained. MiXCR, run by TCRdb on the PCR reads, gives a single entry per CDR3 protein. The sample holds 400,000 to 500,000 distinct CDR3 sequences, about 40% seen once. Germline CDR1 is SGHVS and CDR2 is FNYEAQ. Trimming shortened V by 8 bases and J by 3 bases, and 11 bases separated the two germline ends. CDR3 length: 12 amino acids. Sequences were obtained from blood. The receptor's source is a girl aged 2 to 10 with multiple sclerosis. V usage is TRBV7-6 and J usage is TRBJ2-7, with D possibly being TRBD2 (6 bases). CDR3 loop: CASAGRLYEQYF. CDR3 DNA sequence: TGTGCCAGCGCGGGGCGCCTCTACGAGCAGTACTTC.